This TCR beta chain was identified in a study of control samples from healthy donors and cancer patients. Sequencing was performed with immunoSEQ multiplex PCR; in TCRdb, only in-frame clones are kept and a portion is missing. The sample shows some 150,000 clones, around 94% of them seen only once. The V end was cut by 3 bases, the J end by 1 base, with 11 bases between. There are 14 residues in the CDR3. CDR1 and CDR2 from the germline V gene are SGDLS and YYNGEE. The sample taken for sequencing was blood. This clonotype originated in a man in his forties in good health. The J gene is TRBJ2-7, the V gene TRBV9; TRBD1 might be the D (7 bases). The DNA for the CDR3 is TGTGCCAGCAGCGGGAGGGACAGATCCTACGAGCAGTACTTC. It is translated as CASSGRDRSYEQYF.